This entry features one TCR beta chain sequence. Antigen unknown. This specimen belongs to a study of CXCR3-negative and CXCR3-positive naive CD8 T cells. Study-wide findings and caveats: The study found that naive CXCR3-negative and CXCR3-positive cells shared TRBV-TRBJ usage, while memory cells differed. CD5 surface expression was similar among naive subsets, and TCR strength was estimated by inference from TRB CDR3 properties.

Through 5' RACE with UMI labels, the TRB cDNA libraries were prepared. TCRdb re-analyzed the 5' RACE reads; it lists each CDR3 protein once, without DNA. This sample's clone table lists roughly 48,000 distinct CDR3 sequences. The CDR3 has 15 residues. From germline, CDR1 is SGHNT and CDR2 YYREEE (reference sequence). The sequence came from a human donor in good health. Some clones in this sample may be carry-over from other donors' samples. The specimen was memory CD8+ T cells from blood. V gene TRBV5-4 combines with J gene TRBJ2-1; TCRdb gives TRBD2 as the D gene, but with no DNA this cannot be confirmed. The CDR3 spells CASSRKSSGYNEQFF. Full variable domain (remainder filled in from reference TRBV5-4 and TRBJ2-1): ETGVTQSPTHLIKTRGQQVTLRCSSQSGHNTVSWYQQALGQGPQFIFQYYREEENGRGNFPPRFSGLQFPNYSSELNVNALELDDSALYLCASSRKSSGYNEQFFGPGTRLTVL.